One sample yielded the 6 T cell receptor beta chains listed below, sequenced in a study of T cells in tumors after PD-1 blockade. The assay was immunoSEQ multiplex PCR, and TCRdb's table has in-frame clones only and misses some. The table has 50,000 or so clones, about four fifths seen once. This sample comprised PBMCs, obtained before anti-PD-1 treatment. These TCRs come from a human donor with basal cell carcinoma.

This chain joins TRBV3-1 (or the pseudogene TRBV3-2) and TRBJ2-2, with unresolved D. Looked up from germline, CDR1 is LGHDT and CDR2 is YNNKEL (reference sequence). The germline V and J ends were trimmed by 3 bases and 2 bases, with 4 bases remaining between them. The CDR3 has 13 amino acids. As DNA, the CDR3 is TGTGCCAGCAGCCATGCAAACACCGGGGAGCTGTTTTTT. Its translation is CASSHANTGELFF.

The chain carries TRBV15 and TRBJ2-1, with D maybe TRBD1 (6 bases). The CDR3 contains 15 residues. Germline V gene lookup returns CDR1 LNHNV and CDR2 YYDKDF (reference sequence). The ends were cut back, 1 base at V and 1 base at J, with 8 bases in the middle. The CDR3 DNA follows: TGTGCCACCAGCAGAGGGCAGGGGTCCTACAATGAGCAGTTCTTC. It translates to CATSRGQGSYNEQFF.

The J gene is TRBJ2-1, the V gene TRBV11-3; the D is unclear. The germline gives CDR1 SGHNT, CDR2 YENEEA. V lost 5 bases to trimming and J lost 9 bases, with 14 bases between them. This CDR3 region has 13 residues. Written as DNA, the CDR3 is TGTGCCAGCAGCCGTGGCTTTGATTTTGAGCAGTTCTTC. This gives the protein CASSRGFDFEQFF.

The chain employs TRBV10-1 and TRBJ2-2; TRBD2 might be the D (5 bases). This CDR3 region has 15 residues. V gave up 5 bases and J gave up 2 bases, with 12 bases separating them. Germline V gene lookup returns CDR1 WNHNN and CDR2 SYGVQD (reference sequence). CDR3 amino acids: CASSSRTFNTGELFF. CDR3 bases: TGCGCCAGCAGTTCACGGACTTTTAACACCGGGGAGCTGTTTTTT.

CDR3 DNA sequence: TGTGCCTGGCACCGGGACAGGCCTTATGGCTACACCTTC. Protein product: CAWHRDRPYGYTF. This rearrangement joins TRBV30 to TRBJ1-2; 8 nucleotides line up with TRBD1. The germline V gene has CDR1 GTSNPN and CDR2 SVGIG (reference sequence). V shed 5 bases, J shed 5 bases, and the junction held 7 bases outside the gene matches. The CDR3 runs to 13 residues.

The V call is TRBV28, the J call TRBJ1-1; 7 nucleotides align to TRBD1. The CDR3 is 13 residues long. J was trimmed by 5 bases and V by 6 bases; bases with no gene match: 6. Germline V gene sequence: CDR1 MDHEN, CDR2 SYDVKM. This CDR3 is CASSRQGFTEAFF. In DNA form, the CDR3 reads TGTGCCAGCAGCCGACAGGGTTTTACTGAAGCTTTCTTT.